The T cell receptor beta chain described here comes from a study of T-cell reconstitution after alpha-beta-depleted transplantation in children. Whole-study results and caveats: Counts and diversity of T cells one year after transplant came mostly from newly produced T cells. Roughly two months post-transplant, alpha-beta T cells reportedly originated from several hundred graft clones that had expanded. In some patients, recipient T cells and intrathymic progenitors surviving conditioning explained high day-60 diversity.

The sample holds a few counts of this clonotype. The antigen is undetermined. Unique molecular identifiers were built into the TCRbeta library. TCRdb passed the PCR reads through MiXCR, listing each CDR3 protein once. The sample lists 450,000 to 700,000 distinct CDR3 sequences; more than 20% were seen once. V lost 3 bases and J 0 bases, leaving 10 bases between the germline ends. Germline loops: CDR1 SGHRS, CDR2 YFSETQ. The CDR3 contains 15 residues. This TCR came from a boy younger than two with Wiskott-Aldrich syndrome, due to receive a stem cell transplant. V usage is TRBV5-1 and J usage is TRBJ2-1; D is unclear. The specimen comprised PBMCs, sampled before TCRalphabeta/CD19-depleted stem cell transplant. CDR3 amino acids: CASSYRTYSYNEQFF. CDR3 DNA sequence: TGCGCCAGCAGCTATCGCACTTACTCCTACAATGAGCAGTTCTTC.